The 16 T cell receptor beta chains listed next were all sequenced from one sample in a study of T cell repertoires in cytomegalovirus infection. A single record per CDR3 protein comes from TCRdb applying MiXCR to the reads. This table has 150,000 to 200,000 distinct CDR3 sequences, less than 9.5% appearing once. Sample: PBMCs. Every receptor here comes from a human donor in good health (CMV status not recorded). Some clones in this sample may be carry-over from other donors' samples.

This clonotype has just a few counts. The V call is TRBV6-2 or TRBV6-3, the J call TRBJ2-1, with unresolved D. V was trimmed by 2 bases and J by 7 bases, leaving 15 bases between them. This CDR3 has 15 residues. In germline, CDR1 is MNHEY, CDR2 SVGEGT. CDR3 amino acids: CASSYTNQNTNEQFF. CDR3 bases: TGTGCCAGCAGTTACACCAACCAGAATACAAATGAGCAGTTCTTC.

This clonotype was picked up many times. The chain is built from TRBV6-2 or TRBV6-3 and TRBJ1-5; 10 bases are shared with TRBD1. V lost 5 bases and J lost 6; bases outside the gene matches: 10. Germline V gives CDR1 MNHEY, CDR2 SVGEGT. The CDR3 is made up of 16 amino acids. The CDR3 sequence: CASSPKGQGMGQPQHF. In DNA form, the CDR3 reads TGTGCCAGCAGTCCCAAGGGACAGGGGATGGGTCAGCCCCAGCATTTT.

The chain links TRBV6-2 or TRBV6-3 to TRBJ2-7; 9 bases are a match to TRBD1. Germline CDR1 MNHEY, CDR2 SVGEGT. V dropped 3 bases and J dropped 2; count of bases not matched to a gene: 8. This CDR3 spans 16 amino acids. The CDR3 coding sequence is TGTGCCAGCAGTTATGCGCCGGACAGGGGCACCTACGAGCAGTACTTC. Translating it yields CASSYAPDRGTYEQYF.

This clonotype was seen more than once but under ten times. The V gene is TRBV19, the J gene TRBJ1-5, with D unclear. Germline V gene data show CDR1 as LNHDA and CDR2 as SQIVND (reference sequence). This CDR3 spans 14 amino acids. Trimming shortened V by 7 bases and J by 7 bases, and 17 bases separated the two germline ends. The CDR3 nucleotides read TGTGCCAGTATCCCATACCCGCCGGGGCAGCCCCAGCATTTT. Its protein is CASIPYPPGQPQHF.

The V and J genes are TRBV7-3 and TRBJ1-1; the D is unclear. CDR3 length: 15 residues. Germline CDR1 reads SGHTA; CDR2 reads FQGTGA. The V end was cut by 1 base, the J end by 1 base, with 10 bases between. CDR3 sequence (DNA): TGTGCCAGCAGCTTAAACGGGTGGCGGAACACTGAAGCTTTCTTT. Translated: CASSLNGWRNTEAFF. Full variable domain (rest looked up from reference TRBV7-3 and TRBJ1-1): GAGVSQTPSNKVTEKGKYVELRCDPISGHTALYWYRQSLGQGPEFLIYFQGTGAADDSGLPNDRFFAVRPEGSVSTLKIQRTERGDSAVYLCASSLNGWRNTEAFFGQGTRLTVV.

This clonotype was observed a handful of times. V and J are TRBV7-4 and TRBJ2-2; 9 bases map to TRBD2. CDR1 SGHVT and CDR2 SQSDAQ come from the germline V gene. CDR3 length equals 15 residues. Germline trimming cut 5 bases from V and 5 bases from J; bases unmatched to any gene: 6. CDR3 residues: CASSSSGRRTGELFF. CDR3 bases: TGTGCCAGCAGCAGTAGCGGGAGAAGGACCGGGGAGCTGTTTTTT. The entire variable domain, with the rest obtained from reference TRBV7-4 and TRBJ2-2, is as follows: GAGVSQSPRYKVAKRGRDVALRCDSISGHVTLYWYRQTLGQGSEVLTYSQSDAQRDKSGRPSGRFSAERPERSVSTLKIQRTEQGDSAVYLCASSSSGRRTGELFFGEGSRLTVL.

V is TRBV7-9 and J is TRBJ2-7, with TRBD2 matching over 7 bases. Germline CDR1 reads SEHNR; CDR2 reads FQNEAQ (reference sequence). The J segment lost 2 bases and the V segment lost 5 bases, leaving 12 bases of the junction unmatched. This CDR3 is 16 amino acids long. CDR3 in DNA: TGTGCCAGCAGCACCACCGACCGGGACTACCCCTACGAGCAGTACTTC. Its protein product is CASSTTDRDYPYEQYF.

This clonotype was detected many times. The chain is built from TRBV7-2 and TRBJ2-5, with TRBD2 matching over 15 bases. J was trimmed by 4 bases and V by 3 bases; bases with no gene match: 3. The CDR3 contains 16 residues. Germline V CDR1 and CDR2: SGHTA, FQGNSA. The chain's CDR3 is CASSFQGLAGGETQYF. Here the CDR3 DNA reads TGTGCCAGCAGCTTTCAGGGACTAGCGGGAGGAGAGACCCAGTACTTC.

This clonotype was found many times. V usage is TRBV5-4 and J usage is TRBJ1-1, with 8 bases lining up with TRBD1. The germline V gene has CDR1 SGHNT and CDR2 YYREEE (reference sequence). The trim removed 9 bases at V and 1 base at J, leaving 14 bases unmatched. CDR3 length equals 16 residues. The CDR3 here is CATTQTGRGRNTEAFF. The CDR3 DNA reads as TGTGCCACCACGCAGACAGGCAGGGGGCGGAACACTGAAGCTTTCTTT.

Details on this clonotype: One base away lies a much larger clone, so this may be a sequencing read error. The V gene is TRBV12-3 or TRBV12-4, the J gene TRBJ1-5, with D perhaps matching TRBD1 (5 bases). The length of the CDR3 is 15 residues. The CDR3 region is CTSSSTAGSNQPQHF. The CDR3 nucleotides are TGTACCAGCAGTTCGACAGCGGGGAGCAATCAGCCCCAGCATTTT.

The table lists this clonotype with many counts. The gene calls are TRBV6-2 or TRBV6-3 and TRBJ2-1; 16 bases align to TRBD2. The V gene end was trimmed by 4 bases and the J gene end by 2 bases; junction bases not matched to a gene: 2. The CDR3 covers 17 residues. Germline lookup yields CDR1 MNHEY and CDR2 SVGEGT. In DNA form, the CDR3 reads TGTGCCAGCAGTTTCGGGACTAGCGGGGGGGCCTACAATGAGCAGTTCTTC. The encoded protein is CASSFGTSGGAYNEQFF.

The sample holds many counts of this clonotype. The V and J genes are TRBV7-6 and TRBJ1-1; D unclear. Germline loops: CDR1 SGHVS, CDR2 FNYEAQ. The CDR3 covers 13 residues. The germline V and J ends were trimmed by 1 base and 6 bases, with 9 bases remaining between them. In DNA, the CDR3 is TGTGCCAGCAGCTTAGTTGTTACGGCTGAAGCTTTCTTT. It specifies CASSLVVTAEAFF.

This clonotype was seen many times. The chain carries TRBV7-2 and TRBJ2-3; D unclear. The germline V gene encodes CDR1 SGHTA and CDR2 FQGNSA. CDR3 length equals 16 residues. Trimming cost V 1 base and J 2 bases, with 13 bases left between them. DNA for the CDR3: TGTGCCAGCAGCTTAGTAGGTGCGACACTCACAGATACGCAGTATTTT. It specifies CASSLVGATLTDTQYF.

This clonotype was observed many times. In DNA form, the CDR3 reads TGTGCCAGCAGTTCGCCGGGAGCCTACGAGCAGTACTTC. Its protein product is CASSSPGAYEQYF. J is TRBJ2-7 and V is TRBV6-2 or TRBV6-3; TRBD2 is a possible D gene (6 bases). CDR3 length: 13 amino acids. V was cut by 4 bases and J by 2 bases, with 9 bases left in between. Germline CDR1 and CDR2: MNHEY and SVGEGT.

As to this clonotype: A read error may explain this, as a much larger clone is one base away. The CDR3 coding sequence is TGTGCCATTAGTATAGCGGGCTGGAACACTGAAGCTTTCTTT. Its protein product is CAISIAGWNTEAFF. The chain carries TRBV19 and TRBJ1-1; D not certain. Looked up from germline, CDR1 is LNHDA and CDR2 is SQIVND (reference sequence). The CDR3 has 14 residues.

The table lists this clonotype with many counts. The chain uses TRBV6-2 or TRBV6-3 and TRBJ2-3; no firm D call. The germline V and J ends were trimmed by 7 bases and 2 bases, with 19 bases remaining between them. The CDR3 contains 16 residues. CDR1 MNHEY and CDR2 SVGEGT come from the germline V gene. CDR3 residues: CASTFNRAYTTDTQYF. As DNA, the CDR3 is TGTGCCAGCACCTTCAACCGCGCCTATACCACAGATACGCAGTATTTT.